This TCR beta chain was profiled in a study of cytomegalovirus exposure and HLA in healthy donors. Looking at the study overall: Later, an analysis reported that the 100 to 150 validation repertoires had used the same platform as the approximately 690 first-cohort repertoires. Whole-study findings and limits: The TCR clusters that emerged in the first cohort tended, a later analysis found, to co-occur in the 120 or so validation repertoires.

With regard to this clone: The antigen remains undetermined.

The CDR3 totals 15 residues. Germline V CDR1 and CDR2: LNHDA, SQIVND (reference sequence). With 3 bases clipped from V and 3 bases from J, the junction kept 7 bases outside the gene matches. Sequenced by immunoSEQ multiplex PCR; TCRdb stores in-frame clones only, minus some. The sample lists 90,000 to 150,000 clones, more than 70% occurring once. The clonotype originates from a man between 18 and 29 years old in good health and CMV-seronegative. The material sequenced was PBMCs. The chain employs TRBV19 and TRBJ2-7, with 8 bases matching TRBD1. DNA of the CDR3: TGTGCCAGTAGTATTCCGGGACAGGCGCGCTACGAGCAGTACTTC. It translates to CASSIPGQARYEQYF.